The TCR beta chain under discussion was sequenced for a study of blood T cell repertoires in COVID-19. Study information: Both acute and convalescent COVID-19 samples were obtained from the United States, Italy and Spain. T cells, B-cell-depleted T cells, or PBMCs supplied cDNA or gDNA.

In the authors' workflow: From reference gene primer amplification, estimates of nucleated cell counts were derived. The assay was immunoSEQ multiplex PCR, and TCRdb's table has in-frame clones only and misses some. V, J and clone size are those of that table, while D and trimming were read from the DNA. The data show some 130,000 clones, roughly 89% seen once. V lost 11 bases, J lost 5 bases, and 15 bases lay in between. Germline values: CDR1 SEHNR, CDR2 FQNEAQ (reference sequence). The CDR3 totals 12 residues. What was sequenced was peripheral blood. This clonotype was obtained from a man between 60 and 70 years old with active or convalescent COVID-19. The chain links TRBV7-9 to TRBJ1-1; D remains unclear. CDR3 amino acids: CASVYGGTEAFF. CDR3 DNA: TGTGCCTCGGTTTACGGCGGAACTGAAGCTTTCTTT.